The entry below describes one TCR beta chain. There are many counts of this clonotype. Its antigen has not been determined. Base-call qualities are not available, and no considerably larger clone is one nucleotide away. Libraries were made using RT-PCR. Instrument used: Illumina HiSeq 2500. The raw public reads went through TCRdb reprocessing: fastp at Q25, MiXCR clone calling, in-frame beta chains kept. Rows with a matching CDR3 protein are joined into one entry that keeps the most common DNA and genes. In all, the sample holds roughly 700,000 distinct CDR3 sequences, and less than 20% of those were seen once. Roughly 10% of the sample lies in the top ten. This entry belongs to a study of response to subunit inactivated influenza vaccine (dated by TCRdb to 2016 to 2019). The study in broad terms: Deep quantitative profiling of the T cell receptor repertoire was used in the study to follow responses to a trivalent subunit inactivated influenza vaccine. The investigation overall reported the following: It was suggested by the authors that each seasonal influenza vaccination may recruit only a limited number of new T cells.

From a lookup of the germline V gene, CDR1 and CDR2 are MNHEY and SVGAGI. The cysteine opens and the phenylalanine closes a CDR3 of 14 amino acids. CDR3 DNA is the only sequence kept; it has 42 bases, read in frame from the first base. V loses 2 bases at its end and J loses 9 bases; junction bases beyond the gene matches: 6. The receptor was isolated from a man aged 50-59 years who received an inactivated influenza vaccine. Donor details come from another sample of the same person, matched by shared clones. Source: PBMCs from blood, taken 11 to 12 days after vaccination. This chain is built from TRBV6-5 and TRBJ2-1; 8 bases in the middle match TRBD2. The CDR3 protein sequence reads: CASSYGGGLSEQFF. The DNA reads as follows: TGTGCCAGCAGTTACGGCGGGGGGTTAAGTGAGCAGTTCTTC.